Below are 6 T cell receptor beta chains sequenced from a single sample in a study of T cell changes during pregnancy in multiple sclerosis. Produced via immunoSEQ multiplex PCR; TCRdb's table is partial and in-frame only. The sample has 35,000 to 40,000 clones; approximately 85% are singletons. The input for sequencing was CD4+ T cells from peripheral blood mononuclear cells, taken before pregnancy. The receptors shown here come from a female donor with multiple sclerosis, enrolled in a pregnancy study.

There are a few counts of this clone. The chain is built from TRBV29-1 and TRBJ2-3, with 7 bases fitting TRBD1. J lost 4 bases, V lost 5 bases, and 9 bases had no gene match. Germline CDR1 SQVTM, CDR2 ANQGSEA. This CDR3 has 14 residues. Here the CDR3 DNA reads TGCAGCGTTCCAAAGACAGGGTGGGCAGATACGCAGTATTTT. It encodes CSVPKTGWADTQYF.

The chain is built from TRBV7-8 and TRBJ1-1; 8 bases map to TRBD1. V shed 5 bases and J 10 bases; nucleotides not matched to a gene: 12. The CDR3 extends over 14 amino acids. Germline assignment: CDR1 SGHVS and CDR2 FQNEAQ. The DNA for the CDR3 is TGTGCCAGCAGCCCCGCGGACAGGGCACGGCCAGCTTTCTTT. This sequence encodes CASSPADRARPAFF.

The V gene is TRBV5-1, the J gene TRBJ1-1; D not certain. Germline values: CDR1 SGHRS, CDR2 YFSETQ. V lost 4 bases to trimming and J lost 0 bases, with 10 bases between them. The CDR3 consists of 14 residues. As DNA, the CDR3 is TGCGCCAGCAGCCCGGGGTCACTGAACACTGAAGCTTTCTTT. Its protein product is CASSPGSLNTEAFF.

The rearrangement links TRBV28 to TRBJ1-2; 9 bases line up with TRBD1. Unmatched junction bases numbered 5, after V lost 2 bases and J lost 7 bases. Looked up from germline, CDR1 is MDHEN and CDR2 is SYDVKM. The CDR3 extends over 14 amino acids. The CDR3 is CASSLERDRAGYTF. CDR3 in DNA: TGTGCCAGCAGTTTAGAGCGGGACAGGGCTGGCTACACCTTC.

The chain employs TRBV4-1 and TRBJ1-5, with 12 bases lining up with TRBD1. With V trimmed by 2 bases and J by 6 bases, 5 bases remained unmatched. The CDR3 is 16 amino acids. Germline V gene lookup returns CDR1 MGHRA and CDR2 YSYEKL. CDR3 protein: CASSQTGQGAGQPQHF. CDR3 sequence (DNA): TGCGCCAGCAGCCAAACGGGACAGGGGGCCGGTCAGCCCCAGCATTTT.

The chain couples TRBV5-5 to TRBJ1-2; D is possibly TRBD1 (5 bases). Germline CDR1 is SGHKS and CDR2 is YYEKEE (reference sequence). Trimming removed 2 bases at V and 4 bases at J, with 15 bases between. The length of the CDR3 is 15 residues. The CDR3 DNA reads TGTGCCAGCAGCTTTCTCCCTACAGGATTCTATGGCTACACCTTC. This gives the protein CASSFLPTGFYGYTF.